These 24 T cell receptor beta chains were all obtained from the same sample, sequenced in a study of blood T cell repertoires in COVID-19. The repertoire was sequenced with immunoSEQ multiplex PCR; TCRdb's copy has only in-frame clones and lacks some. The sample holds around 140,000 clones, around 86% seen once. The sequenced sample consisted of peripheral blood. The receptors stem from a woman in her 70s with COVID-19, enrolled during active disease.

The chain uses TRBV3-1 (or the pseudogene TRBV3-2) and TRBJ2-4, with D perhaps TRBD2 (6 bases). CDR1 LGHDT and CDR2 YNNKEL come from the germline V gene (reference sequence). Trimming shortened V by 4 bases and J by 0 bases, and 10 bases separated the two germline ends. The CDR3 contains 15 residues. The CDR3 DNA reads TGTGCCAGCAGCCGCCAGGGAGGAGCCAAAAACATTCAGTACTTC. It encodes CASSRQGGAKNIQYF.

The rearrangement uses TRBV7-3 and TRBJ2-1, with D maybe TRBD1 (5 bases). The V end was cut by 5 bases, the J end by 5 bases, with 10 bases between. This CDR3 is built from 13 residues. The germline CDR1 and CDR2 sequences are SGHTA and FQGTGA. Here the CDR3 DNA reads TGTGCCAGCAGCGTAGGGGTTAACAATGAGCAGTTCTTC. Protein sequence: CASSVGVNNEQFF.

A few counts support this clone. The chain has TRBV28 and TRBJ2-1; the D gene is possibly TRBD1 (6 bases). The CDR3 has 15 amino acids. The ends were cut back, 3 bases at V and 3 bases at J, with 12 bases in the middle. Per germline, CDR1 MDHEN and CDR2 SYDVKM. The CDR3 DNA sequence: TGTGCCAGCAGTTTCACAGGGTTTCTCTACAATGAGCAGTTCTTC. This gives the protein CASSFTGFLYNEQFF. The full variable domain, in which reference TRBV28 and TRBJ2-1 provide the parts outside the CDR3, is DVKVTQSSRYLVKRTGEKVFLECVQDMDHENMFWYRQDPGLGLRLIYFSYDVKMKEKGDIPEGYSVSREKKERFSLILESASTNQTSMYLCASSFTGFLYNEQFFGPGTRLTVL.

In nucleotides, the CDR3 is TGTGCCAGCAGCCAAAGGGGTCCCGTGGGGGCTCGGTTGTACACTGAAGCTTTCTTT. It yields the protein CASSQRGPVGARLYTEAFF. The chain is built from TRBV3-1 (or the pseudogene TRBV3-2) and TRBJ1-1; a possible D gene is TRBD1 (6 bases). The germline V gene encodes CDR1 LGHDT and CDR2 YNNKEL (reference sequence). The CDR3 runs to 19 residues. Trimming took off 2 bases at V and 3 bases at J, with 25 bases between the two ends.

V and J are TRBV9 and TRBJ2-5, with TRBD2 matching over 16 bases. CDR3 size: 17 residues. Germline CDR1 reads SGDLS; CDR2 reads YYNGEE. Unmatched junction bases numbered 6, after V lost 2 bases and J lost 5 bases. CDR3 loop: CASSVGTSGGAFETQYF. DNA of the CDR3: TGTGCCAGCAGCGTCGGGACTAGCGGGGGGGCGTTTGAGACCCAGTACTTC.

This clone was counted once. The chain carries TRBV5-1 and TRBJ2-5; D may be TRBD2 (5 bases). Germline CDR1 SGHRS, CDR2 YFSETQ. The CDR3 consists of 15 residues. Deletions cut 2 bases from V and 5 bases from J, with 16 bases between. The CDR3 loop is CASSFSAGRFETQYF. The CDR3 nucleotides are TGCGCCAGCAGCTTTAGCGCAGGTCGATTTGAGACCCAGTACTTC.

This chain uses TRBV3-1 (or the pseudogene TRBV3-2) with TRBJ1-4; TRBD1 matches at 8 bases. The V gene's germline CDR1 is LGHDT and CDR2 YNNKEL (reference sequence). The CDR3 is 14 amino acids. Losses at the gene ends were 2 bases for V and 7 bases for J; bases not matched to a gene: 3. The DNA of the CDR3 is TGTGCCAGCAGCCAACCGGGACAGGTTGAAAAACTGTTTTTT. Translation gives CASSQPGQVEKLFF.

This clone has just one count. The rearrangement uses TRBV5-5 and TRBJ1-1, with TRBD1 identical over 9 bases. CDR1 and CDR2 (germline): SGHKS, YYEKEE (reference sequence). Trimming at V came to 2 bases and at J to 4 bases, leaving 12 bases not matched to a gene. This CDR3 region has 17 residues. For the CDR3, the DNA is TGTGCCAGCAGCTTAAGGACAGGGGTTGGGGTATCCACTGAAGCTTTCTTT. Its protein product is CASSLRTGVGVSTEAFF.

This clone was found once. The V call is TRBV3-1 (or the pseudogene TRBV3-2), the J call TRBJ2-2; D remains unclear. Between the trimmed V and J ends, which lost 3 bases and 5 bases, there was a span of 7 bases. The germline V gene encodes CDR1 LGHDT and CDR2 YNNKEL (reference sequence). The CDR3 length is 13 residues. The CDR3 DNA is TGTGCCAGCAGCCAGGGCCGTACCGGGGAGCTGTTTTTT. It codes for CASSQGRTGELFF.

The chain joins TRBV19 to TRBJ2-2, with D possibly being TRBD1 (5 bases). Germline values: CDR1 LNHDA, CDR2 SQIVND (reference sequence). The V and J ends lost 8 bases and 0 bases respectively, with 10 bases between them. The CDR3 extends over 14 amino acids. CDR3 loop: CASRRAPNTGELFF. CDR3 DNA: TGTGCCAGTCGCAGGGCCCCGAACACCGGGGAGCTGTTTTTT. Together with reference TRBV19 and TRBJ2-2, the CDR3 gives the full variable domain: DGGITQSPKYLFRKEGQNVTLSCEQNLNHDAMYWYRQDPGQGLRLIYYSQIVNDFQKGDIAEGYSVSREKKESFPLTVTSAQKNPTAFYLCASRRAPNTGELFFGEGSRLTVL.

The rearrangement joins TRBV6-2 or TRBV6-3 to TRBJ1-3; D gene unclear. Trimming removed 3 bases at V and 4 bases at J, with 13 bases between. Germline V gives CDR1 MNHEY, CDR2 SVGEGT. The CDR3 runs to 15 residues. CDR3 residues: CASSYPELGGNTIYF. CDR3 in DNA: TGTGCCAGCAGTTATCCGGAGTTAGGAGGAAACACCATATATTTT.

This clone was observed a handful of times. V and J are TRBV18 and TRBJ2-2; D is possibly TRBD2 (5 bases). CDR1 KGHSH and CDR2 LQKENI come from the germline V gene. This CDR3 spans 15 amino acids. The V end lost 4 bases, the J end lost 7 bases, and 16 bases lay between the germline ends. CDR3: CASSRQSGGYGELFF. The CDR3 region has the DNA TGTGCCAGCTCACGCCAGTCAGGAGGCTACGGGGAGCTGTTTTTT.

This clone was observed once. V and J are TRBV5-1 and TRBJ1-1; 7 bases agree with TRBD1. Germline CDR1 is SGHRS and CDR2 is YFSETQ. The CDR3 is made up of 14 amino acids. V lost 4 bases and J lost 0; bases outside the gene matches: 3. Here the CDR3 DNA reads TGCGCCAGCAGCCCGACAGGGTTGAACACTGAAGCTTTCTTT. Amino acid sequence: CASSPTGLNTEAFF.

The V call is TRBV2, the J call TRBJ2-3; 7 positions match TRBD2. CDR1 and CDR2 (germline): SNHLY, FYNNEI. V lost 5 bases to trimming and J lost 0 bases; unmatched junction nucleotides: 5. This CDR3 comprises 15 residues. The CDR3 DNA reads as TGTGCCAGCAGTTTTCGGGGGGAAAGCACAGATACGCAGTATTTT. Amino acids: CASSFRGESTDTQYF.

The chain links TRBV11-2 to TRBJ1-3; maybe TRBD1 (6 bases). Trimming took off 5 bases at V and 8 bases at J, with 19 bases between the two ends. Germline assignment: CDR1 SGHAT and CDR2 FQNNGV. The CDR3 runs 15 residues. This CDR3 reads CASSPKPDRFDTIYF. CDR3 nucleotides: TGTGCCAGCAGCCCAAAGCCCGACAGGTTTGACACCATATATTTT.

J is TRBJ2-2 and V is TRBV10-1, with 7 bases aligning to TRBD2. This CDR3 comprises 15 residues. In germline, CDR1 is WNHNN, CDR2 SYGVQD (reference sequence). V was pared by 6 bases and J by 0 bases, with 4 bases of the junction left unmatched. The CDR3 DNA is TGCGCCAGCAGCGCTGGGGGGGCGAACACCGGGGAGCTGTTTTTT. The encoded protein is CASSAGGANTGELFF.

The CDR3 DNA sequence: TGTGCCAGCTCACCAGGGGGCTCGGGTTCTGGCTACACCTTC. Protein sequence: CASSPGGSGSGYTF. The V gene is TRBV18, the J gene TRBJ1-2, with D possibly TRBD1 on 6 matching bases. The CDR3 is 14 residues long. Germline V gives CDR1 KGHSH, CDR2 LQKENI. V was trimmed by 2 bases and J by 7 bases, leaving 14 bases between them.

CDR3 in DNA: TGTGCCAGCTCACCTGGGACAGCCGATGGGGGATCACCCCTCCACTTT. It specifies CASSPGTADGGSPLHF. This chain uses TRBV18 with TRBJ1-6; 7 bases line up with TRBD1. Germline V gene sequence: CDR1 KGHSH, CDR2 LQKENI. The CDR3 runs 16 residues. V trimming: 3 bases; J trimming: 10 bases; junction bases outside the gene matches: 12.

The gene calls are TRBV30 and TRBJ2-7; TRBD1 agrees at 8 bases. This CDR3 comprises 16 residues. The germline V gene has CDR1 GTSNPN and CDR2 SVGIG (reference sequence). J was trimmed by 9 bases and V by 3 bases; bases with no gene match: 19. The CDR3 region has the DNA TGTGCCTGGAGGAGTAAAGGGACAGGCCCCAGCTGGGGGCAGTACTTC. Protein sequence: CAWRSKGTGPSWGQYF.

V usage is TRBV28 and J usage is TRBJ1-2; 7 bases are shared with TRBD1. Germline CDR1 reads MDHEN; CDR2 reads SYDVKM. Trimming removed 6 bases from V and 1 base from J; junction bases left unmatched: 8. The CDR3 extends over 15 amino acids. The CDR3 sequence: CASRRGQLFNYGYTF. The CDR3 bases are TGTGCCAGCAGGAGGGGACAGCTCTTTAACTATGGCTACACCTTC.

The chain combines TRBV7-9 with TRBJ2-3, with a possible D match to TRBD1 (5 bases). Looked up from germline, CDR1 is SEHNR and CDR2 is FQNEAQ (reference sequence). Between the trimmed V and J ends, which lost 0 bases and 2 bases, there was a span of 9 bases. The CDR3 is 15 residues long. The CDR3 DNA follows: TGTGCCAGCAGCTTAGCGCTGACAGCCACAGATACGCAGTATTTT. Translation: CASSLALTATDTQYF. Combining the CDR3 with reference TRBV7-9 and TRBJ2-3 gives the whole variable domain DTGVSQNPRHKITKRGQNVTFRCDPISEHNRLYWYRQTLGQGPEFLTYFQNEAQLEKSRLLSDRFSAERPKGSFSTLEIQRTEQGDSAMYLCASSLALTATDTQYFGPGTRLTVL.

The chain is built from TRBV10-3 and TRBJ1-6, with TRBD1 identical over 7 bases. The CDR3 contains 14 residues. CDR1 and CDR2 from the germline V gene are ENHRY and SYGVKD. V dropped 5 bases and J dropped 7; count of bases not matched to a gene: 5. CDR3 protein: CAISIDRVNSPLHF. In DNA form, the CDR3 reads TGTGCCATCAGTATTGACAGGGTGAATTCACCCCTCCACTTT.

The chain carries TRBV5-4 and TRBJ1-2; 7 bases are a match to TRBD1. Germline V gives CDR1 SGHNT, CDR2 YYREEE (reference sequence). CDR3 length: 12 residues. Trimming removed 4 bases from V and 8 bases from J; junction bases left unmatched: 5. CDR3 residues: CASSGKGGGYTF. CDR3 DNA sequence: TGTGCCAGCAGCGGAAAAGGGGGCGGCTACACCTTC.

The V call is TRBV25-1, the J call TRBJ1-3; D gene ambiguous. Trimming removed 8 bases at V and 0 bases at J, with 5 bases between. The CDR3 has 12 amino acids. Germline-derived CDR1 and CDR2 are MGHDK and SYGVNS. The CDR3 loop is CASGSSGNTIYF. In DNA form, the CDR3 reads TGTGCCAGCGGCAGCTCTGGAAACACCATATATTTT.